The next 21 T cell receptor beta chains were all read from a single sample in a study of blood T cell repertoires in COVID-19. The table came from immunoSEQ multiplex PCR; TCRdb's copy has only in-frame clones and leaves some out. The repertoire holds roughly 250,000 clones, with approximately 81% as singletons. What was sequenced was peripheral blood. All receptors come from a man in his forties with acute or convalescent COVID-19.

The chain uses TRBV7-2 and TRBJ2-3, with TRBD2 identical over 8 bases. Germline V gives CDR1 SGHTA, CDR2 FQGNSA. The trim removed 1 base at V and 6 bases at J, leaving 9 bases unmatched. This CDR3 has 16 residues. CDR3 in DNA: TGTGCCAGCAGCTTAGTGGCGGCGGGGGGTCGCGATACGCAGTATTTT. Amino acids: CASSLVAAGGRDTQYF.

Note on this clone: A much larger clone sits a single nucleotide away, making a read error possible. Other DNA sequences within the sample encode an identical CDR3. This chain's CDR3 is CASSEQGNTEAFF. As DNA, the CDR3 is TGTGCCAGCAGCGAACAGGGGAACACTGAAGCTTTCTTT. This chain links TRBV6-4 with TRBJ1-1; the D gene is possibly TRBD1 (6 bases). CDR1 is MRHNA and CDR2 is SNTAGT in the germline V gene. The CDR3 covers 13 residues. Trimming removed 6 bases from V and 1 base from J, with 9 bases in between.

The chain is built from TRBV24-1 and TRBJ2-7; 7 positions match TRBD2. The CDR3 has 15 residues. CDR1 is KGHDR and CDR2 is SFDVKD in the germline V gene. Trimming cost V 4 bases and J 7 bases; bases outside gene matches: 12. This CDR3 is CATSDPRAGFVEQYF. DNA for the CDR3: TGTGCCACCAGTGACCCCCGAGCGGGGTTTGTTGAGCAGTACTTC.

V gene TRBV6-5 combines with J gene TRBJ2-3; 10 positions agree with TRBD1. CDR1 and CDR2 from the germline V gene are MNHEY and SVGAGI. CDR3 length equals 15 residues. V trimming: 4 bases; J trimming: 2 bases; junction bases outside the gene matches: 3. The CDR3 sequence is CASSSGQGNTDTQYF. The CDR3 DNA reads as TGTGCCAGCAGTTCGGGACAGGGGAACACAGATACGCAGTATTTT.

The J gene is TRBJ1-2, the V gene TRBV5-6; 11 bases align to TRBD1. Germline V gives CDR1 SGHDT, CDR2 YYEEEE. The CDR3 consists of 15 residues. V lost 0 bases and J lost 6; bases outside the gene matches: 4. The CDR3 loop reads CASSLAGTGGHGYTF. In DNA form, the CDR3 reads TGTGCCAGCAGCTTGGCCGGGACAGGGGGTCATGGCTACACCTTC.

The chain couples TRBV19 to TRBJ2-5; a weak D match, TRBD1 (6 bases). The V end was cut by 0 bases, the J end by 5 bases, with 13 bases between. Germline CDR1 reads LNHDA; CDR2 reads SQIVND (reference sequence). This CDR3 has 15 amino acids. This chain's CDR3 is CASSIDPQGPETQYF. CDR3 in DNA: TGTGCCAGTAGTATAGATCCGCAGGGGCCGGAGACCCAGTACTTC.

This rearrangement joins TRBV5-1 to TRBJ1-4; TRBD1 is a possible D gene (5 bases). This CDR3 spans 16 amino acids. Germline loops: CDR1 SGHRS, CDR2 YFSETQ. Trimming cost V 4 bases and J 2 bases, with 15 bases left between them. CDR3 sequence (DNA): TGCGCCAGCAGCAGTGGCCAGGGAGGGACTAATGAAAAACTGTTTTTT. Amino acids: CASSSGQGGTNEKLFF.

The chain has TRBV7-2 and TRBJ1-1; 10 nucleotides agree with TRBD1. With V trimmed by 5 bases and J by 0 bases, 6 bases remained unmatched. Germline CDR1 SGHTA, CDR2 FQGNSA. The CDR3 runs 16 residues. The CDR3 DNA reads as TGTGCCAGCAGCGGGGACAGGGGCCCGGTGAACACTGAAGCTTTCTTT. Residues: CASSGDRGPVNTEAFF.

The chain combines TRBV18 with TRBJ2-4; 9 nucleotides align to TRBD1. This CDR3 contains 18 residues. Germline V gene lookup returns CDR1 KGHSH and CDR2 LQKENI. V lost 2 bases to trimming and J lost 1 base; unmatched junction nucleotides: 9. CDR3 DNA sequence: TGTGCCAGCTCACCAATTCCACGACAGGGGGACGCCAAAAACATTCAGTACTTC. Its protein product is CASSPIPRQGDAKNIQYF.

The chain has TRBV5-1 and TRBJ2-3; 11 positions agree with TRBD2. Germline V gene data show CDR1 as SGHRS and CDR2 as YFSETQ. Trimming removed 4 bases from V and 5 bases from J; junction bases left unmatched: 6. The CDR3 loop spans 15 amino acids. The CDR3 is CASSVSGGAEDTQYF. Written as DNA, the CDR3 is TGCGCCAGCAGCGTTAGCGGGGGGGCCGAAGATACGCAGTATTTT.

The chain joins TRBV10-3 to TRBJ2-7, with D possibly TRBD2 on 6 matching bases. V dropped 0 bases and J dropped 1 base, with 10 bases sitting between them. In germline, CDR1 is ENHRY, CDR2 SYGVKD. The CDR3 spans 15 residues. CDR3 DNA: TGTGCCATCAGTGAGTCAGGTAGCGGATCCTACGAGCAGTACTTC. Amino acid sequence: CAISESGSGSYEQYF.

V gene TRBV7-2 combines with J gene TRBJ1-2; possibly TRBD1 for D (6 bases). The germline V gene encodes CDR1 SGHTA and CDR2 FQGNSA. Between the trimmed V and J ends, which lost 6 bases and 5 bases, there was a span of 13 bases. This CDR3 spans 13 amino acids. The CDR3 DNA follows: TGTGCCAGCAGTTTTACAGGGAATTATGGCTACACCTTC. This gives the protein CASSFTGNYGYTF.

The chain combines TRBV19 with TRBJ1-1; no clear D gene. The CDR3 totals 13 residues. Trimming left V 4 bases short and J 7 bases short, with 13 bases between. Germline-derived CDR1 and CDR2 are LNHDA and SQIVND (reference sequence). CDR3 nucleotides: TGTGCCAGTAGTAGAGTTCGGGAATTTGAAGCTTTCTTT. Translated: CASSRVREFEAFF.

This chain connects TRBV6-4 to TRBJ1-1, with D hard to call. This CDR3 is 13 amino acids long. The germline V gene has CDR1 MRHNA and CDR2 SNTAGT. The ends were cut back, 2 bases at V and 1 base at J, with 5 bases in the middle. The CDR3 nucleotides are TGTGCCAGCAGTGACGGAGCGAACACTGAAGCTTTCTTT. Protein product: CASSDGANTEAFF.

The chain joins TRBV24-1 to TRBJ1-5; 8 bases fit TRBD1. Losses at the gene ends were 4 bases for V and 1 base for J; bases not matched to a gene: 8. The CDR3 is 17 residues long. The germline V gene encodes CDR1 KGHDR and CDR2 SFDVKD. The CDR3 spells CATSDSRTGSSNQPQHF. Written as DNA, the CDR3 is TGTGCCACCAGTGACTCGAGGACAGGGTCAAGCAATCAGCCCCAGCATTTT.

The V and J genes are TRBV28 and TRBJ2-7; D gene uncertain. Per germline, CDR1 MDHEN and CDR2 SYDVKM. The length of the CDR3 is 11 residues. Trimming cost V 2 bases and J 5 bases, with 4 bases left between them. CDR3 nucleotides: TGTGCCAGCAGTTTAGTCAACGAGCAGTACTTC. Residues: CASSLVNEQYF.

J is TRBJ1-5 and V is TRBV10-1; tentative D call: TRBD1 (5 bases). The ends were cut back, 8 bases at V and 0 bases at J, with 17 bases in the middle. The germline CDR1 and CDR2 sequences are WNHNN and SYGVQD (reference sequence). The CDR3 length is 16 residues. DNA for the CDR3: TGCGCCAGCCCTCGAGGGGACTTATATAGCAATCAGCCCCAGCATTTT. It is translated as CASPRGDLYSNQPQHF.

V is TRBV15 and J is TRBJ1-4, with TRBD1 as a possible D gene (5 bases). This CDR3 region has 15 residues. CDR1 and CDR2 (germline): LNHNV, YYDKDF (reference sequence). The V end was cut by 0 bases, the J end by 0 bases, with 5 bases between. The CDR3 DNA sequence: TGTGCCACCAGCAGAGAACAGGCAACTAATGAAAAACTGTTTTTT. It is translated as CATSREQATNEKLFF.

The rearrangement joins TRBV7-8 to TRBJ1-2, with a possible D match to TRBD1 (6 bases). Germline V gene sequence: CDR1 SGHVS, CDR2 FQNEAQ. This CDR3 comprises 14 residues. The V and J ends lost 1 base and 7 bases respectively, with 13 bases between them. CDR3 nucleotide sequence: TGTGCCAGCAGCTTAGAAGGACAGACGCTTGGCTACACCTTC. Translation gives CASSLEGQTLGYTF.

This clone occurred once. In nucleotides, the CDR3 is TGTGCCAGTAGTCTCCCGGGACAGGGAAATTCACCCCTCCACTTT. This codes for CASSLPGQGNSPLHF. This chain connects TRBV19 to TRBJ1-6, with 9 positions matching TRBD1. The length of the CDR3 is 15 residues. V was clipped by 5 bases and J by 7 bases; unmatched bases: 6. Germline CDR1 reads LNHDA; CDR2 reads SQIVND (reference sequence).

J is TRBJ2-7 and V is TRBV4-3; tentatively, D is TRBD1 (6 bases). Trimming removed 5 bases at V and 1 base at J, with 15 bases between. The CDR3 covers 15 residues. From germline, CDR1 is LGHNA and CDR2 YSLEER. The CDR3 sequence is CASSLGTGTSYEQYF. The CDR3 bases are TGCGCCAGCAGCTTAGGAACAGGGACGTCCTACGAGCAGTACTTC.